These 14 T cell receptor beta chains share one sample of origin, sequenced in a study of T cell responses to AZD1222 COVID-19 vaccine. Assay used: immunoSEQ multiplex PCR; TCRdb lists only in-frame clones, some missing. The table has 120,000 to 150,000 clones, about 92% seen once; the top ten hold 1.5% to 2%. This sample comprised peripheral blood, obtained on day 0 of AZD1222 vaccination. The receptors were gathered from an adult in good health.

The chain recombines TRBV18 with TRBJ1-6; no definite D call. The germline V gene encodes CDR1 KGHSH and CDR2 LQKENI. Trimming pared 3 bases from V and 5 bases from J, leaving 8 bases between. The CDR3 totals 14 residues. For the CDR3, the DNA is TGTGCCAGCTCACCGGACGGTAATAATTCACCCCTCCACTTT. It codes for CASSPDGNNSPLHF. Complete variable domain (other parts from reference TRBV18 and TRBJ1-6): NAGVMQNPRHLVRRRGQEARLRCSPMKGHSHVYWYRQLPEEGLKFMVYLQKENIIDESGMPKERFSAEFPKEGPSILRIQQVVRGDSAAYFCASSPDGNNSPLHFGNGTRLTVT.

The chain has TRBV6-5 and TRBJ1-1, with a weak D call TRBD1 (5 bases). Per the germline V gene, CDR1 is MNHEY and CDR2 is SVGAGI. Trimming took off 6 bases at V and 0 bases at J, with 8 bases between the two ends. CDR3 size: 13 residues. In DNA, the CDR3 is TGTGCCAGCAGAGGGGACTTGAACACTGAAGCTTTCTTT. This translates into CASRGDLNTEAFF.

The CDR3 loop is CASSRSGGGSYEQYF. The CDR3 DNA reads TGTGCCAGCAGCCGTTCGGGGGGCGGCTCCTACGAGCAGTACTTC. V is TRBV5-4 and J is TRBJ2-7; a weak D match, TRBD2 (7 bases). The CDR3 totals 15 residues. In germline, CDR1 is SGHNT, CDR2 YYREEE (reference sequence). V lost 4 bases, J lost 0 bases, and 14 bases lay in between.

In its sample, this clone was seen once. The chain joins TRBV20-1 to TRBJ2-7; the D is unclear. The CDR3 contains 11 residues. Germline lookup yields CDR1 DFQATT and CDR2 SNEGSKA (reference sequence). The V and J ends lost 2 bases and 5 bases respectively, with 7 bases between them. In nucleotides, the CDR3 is TGCAGTGCTAGACGCGCCGACGAGCAGTACTTC. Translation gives CSARRADEQYF.

Written as DNA, the CDR3 is TGTGCCATCAGTGATTTAACAGGGGGCACTGAAGCTTTCTTT. Translation: CAISDLTGGTEAFF. V gene TRBV10-3 combines with J gene TRBJ1-1; 8 bases align to TRBD1. This CDR3 is 14 amino acids long. With 3 bases clipped from V and 4 bases from J, the junction kept 4 bases outside the gene matches. Germline V gives CDR1 ENHRY, CDR2 SYGVKD.

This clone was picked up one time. The CDR3 sequence: CATSPRGAGENTEAFF. Here the CDR3 DNA reads TGTGCCACCAGCCCCCGAGGGGCAGGGGAGAACACTGAAGCTTTCTTT. The chain couples TRBV15 to TRBJ1-1; a possible D gene is TRBD1 (6 bases). This CDR3 is 16 amino acids long. Trimming stripped 5 bases from V and 1 base from J, with 17 bases between. Germline V gene sequence: CDR1 LNHNV, CDR2 YYDKDF (reference sequence).

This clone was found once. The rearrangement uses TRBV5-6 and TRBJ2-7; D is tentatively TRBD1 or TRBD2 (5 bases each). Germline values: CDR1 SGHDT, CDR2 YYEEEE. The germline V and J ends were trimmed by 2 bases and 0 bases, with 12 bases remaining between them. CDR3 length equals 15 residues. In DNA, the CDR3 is TGTGCCAGCAGCTTATTTGGGACCAACTCCTACGAGCAGTACTTC. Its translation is CASSLFGTNSYEQYF.

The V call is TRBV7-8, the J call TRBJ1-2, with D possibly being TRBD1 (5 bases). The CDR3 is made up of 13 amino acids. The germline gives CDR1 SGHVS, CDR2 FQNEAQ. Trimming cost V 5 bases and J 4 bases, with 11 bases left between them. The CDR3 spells CASSPDSSYGYTF. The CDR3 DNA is TGTGCCAGCAGCCCCGACAGCAGCTATGGCTACACCTTC.

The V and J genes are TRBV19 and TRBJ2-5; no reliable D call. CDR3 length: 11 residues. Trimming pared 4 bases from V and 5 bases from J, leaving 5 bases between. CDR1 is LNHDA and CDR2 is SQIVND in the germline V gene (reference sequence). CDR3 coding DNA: TGTGCCAGTAGTACTTCGGAGACCCAGTACTTC. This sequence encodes CASSTSETQYF.

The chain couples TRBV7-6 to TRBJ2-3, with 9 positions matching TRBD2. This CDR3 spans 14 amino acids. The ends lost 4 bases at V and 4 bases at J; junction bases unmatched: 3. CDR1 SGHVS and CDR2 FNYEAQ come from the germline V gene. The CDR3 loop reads CASSSGLASDTQYF. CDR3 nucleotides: TGTGCCAGCAGCTCTGGACTAGCGTCAGATACGCAGTATTTT.

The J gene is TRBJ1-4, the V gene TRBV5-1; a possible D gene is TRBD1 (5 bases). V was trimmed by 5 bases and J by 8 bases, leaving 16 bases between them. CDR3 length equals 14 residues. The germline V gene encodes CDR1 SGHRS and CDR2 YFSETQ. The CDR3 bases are TGCGCCAGCAGTGACTCGGGGCTGAGGGAAAAACTGTTTTTT. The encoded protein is CASSDSGLREKLFF.

DNA of the CDR3: TGTGCCAGCAGCCTACGGACTCAAGGCACCGGGGAGCTGTTTTTT. This codes for CASSLRTQGTGELFF. The J gene is TRBJ2-2, the V gene TRBV9; TRBD2 is a possible D gene (5 bases). Trimming took off 4 bases at V and 4 bases at J, with 14 bases between the two ends. This CDR3 has 15 amino acids. CDR1 is SGDLS, CDR2 YYNGEE, per germline.

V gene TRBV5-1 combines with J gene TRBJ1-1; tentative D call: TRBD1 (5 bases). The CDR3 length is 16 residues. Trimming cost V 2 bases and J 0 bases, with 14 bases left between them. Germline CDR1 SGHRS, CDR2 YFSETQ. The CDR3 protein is CASSFQGLHLNTEAFF. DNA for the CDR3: TGCGCCAGCAGCTTCCAGGGTCTTCATCTGAACACTGAAGCTTTCTTT.

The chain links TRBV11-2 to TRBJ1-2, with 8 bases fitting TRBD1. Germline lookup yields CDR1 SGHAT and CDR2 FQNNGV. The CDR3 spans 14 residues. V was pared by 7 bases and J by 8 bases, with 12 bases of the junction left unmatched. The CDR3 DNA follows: TGTGCCAGCACCCTTAGACAGGGGCCCATAGGCTACACCTTC. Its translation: CASTLRQGPIGYTF.